This is a list of T cell receptor beta chains from one sample in a study of blood T cell repertoires in COVID-19. The method was immunoSEQ multiplex PCR; TCRdb's version includes in-frame clones alone and lacks a portion of them. The table has just over 300,000 clones, 90% seen once. Specimen: PBMCs or T cells enriched from blood (not recorded which). Receptor source: a woman under 30 with acute COVID-19. The CDR3 runs from the conserved cysteine through the conserved F or W.

length	V	J	CDR3
13	TRBV19	TRBJ2-2	CASGLGNTGELFF
14	TRBV3-1/TRBV3-2	TRBJ1-2	CASSQEGHNYGYTF
15	TRBV27	TRBJ2-1	CASSSPASGRREQFF
14	TRBV28	TRBJ2-7	CASSLPAGVYEQYF
12	TRBV29-1	TRBJ2-5	CSASGQGTTQYF
17	TRBV27	TRBJ1-2	CASSLSRESGAGYGYTF
14	TRBV7-3	TRBJ2-3	CASSPEAGRDTQYF
13	TRBV29-1	TRBJ2-7	CSVAWQDSYEQYF
17	TRBV5-3	TRBJ2-7	CARSLLLREDLRHEQYF
14	TRBV7-9	TRBJ1-2	CASSPKTPSYGYTF
16	TRBV5-1	TRBJ2-7	CASSLAGDRGSYEQYF
14	TRBV9	TRBJ2-5	CASSPGQGRETQYF
13	TRBV28	TRBJ1-1	CASGDQGLTEAFF
15	TRBV24-1	TRBJ1-5	CATSDSGGWGQPQHF
15	TRBV6-5	TRBJ2-1	CASRTGTGDLNEQFF
13	TRBV9	TRBJ1-2	CASSGTGGYGYTF
14	TRBV27	TRBJ2-7	CASRSVANSYEQYF
15	TRBV9	TRBJ1-2	CASSVGQGSGYGYTF
16	TRBV9	TRBJ2-3	CASSVGGGRKTDTQYF
15	TRBV10-3	TRBJ1-1	CAISESLVKDTEAFF
17	TRBV12-5	TRBJ1-6	CASALNPPGLANSPLHF
13	TRBV10-2	TRBJ1-2	CASTTPGGNGYTF
16	TRBV29-1	TRBJ2-4	CSVGGLAGGPLNIQYF
17	TRBV28	TRBJ1-2	CASSLFSQGQGDYGYTF
15	TRBV19	TRBJ2-5	CASSPGLAGGETQYF
15	TRBV5-6	TRBJ1-2	CASSLVQAPNYGYTF
15	TRBV6-2/TRBV6-3	TRBJ2-7	CASSYEPSGSYEQYF
16	TRBV4-1	TRBJ2-1	CASSQDLLAGGREQFF
14	TRBV9	TRBJ2-3	CASTLAGATDTQYF
17	TRBV24-1	TRBJ1-5	CATSPGTGGASNQPQHF
15	TRBV28	TRBJ2-7	CASSFLGREGNEQYF
15	TRBV5-1	TRBJ1-3	CASSLAQGAGNTIYF
15	TRBV7-3	TRBJ2-7	CASSLWPSGNNEQYF
16	TRBV28	TRBJ1-5	CASSRSTGFSNQPQHF
14	TRBV5-1	TRBJ1-3	CASSGTVSGNTIYF